Listed below are T cell receptor beta chains from one sample, sequenced in a study of T-cell memory formation after mild COVID-19. TCRdb independently ran MiXCR on the 5' RACE reads; one entry per CDR3 protein. Altogether 250,000 to 300,000 distinct CDR3 sequences are present, approximately 8.4% being singletons, with the ten largest covering less than 25%. The source material was PBMCs or a T cell subset sorted from them (not recorded which). The receptor set was obtained from a man between 18 and 29 years old who had mild COVID-19 (a few samples of this study predate the infection). Cell type and time point are not known. CDR3s include the opening cysteine and the closing phenylalanine or tryptophan. The D gene is left open where the match is weak. Size is omitted from some rows. Given values are once, few, many or a class for expanded clones.

>TRBV29-1|-|TRBJ1-1|-
TGCAGCGTTGAACCCCCTCGGGAGCACACTGAAGCTTTCTTT
CSVEPPREHTEAFF
>TRBV3-1|many|TRBJ1-1|-
TGTGCCAGCAGCCATACGGGGTGGGGGGACACTGAAGCTTTCTTT
CASSHTGWGDTEAFF
>TRBV10-3|-|TRBJ2-1|TRBD2
TGTGCCATCAGTGATCCTACCCTAGCGGGGCACAATGAGCAGTTCTTC
CAISDPTLAGHNEQFF
>TRBV4-3|few|TRBJ2-3|TRBD1
TGCGCCAGCAGCCAAGGACAGGGGGACACAGATACGCAGTATTTT
CASSQGQGDTDTQYF
>TRBV7-9|few|TRBJ2-2|-
TGTGCCAGCAGCTCGATAGTTTTATTGAACACCGGGGAGCTGTTTTTT
CASSSIVLLNTGELFF
>TRBV27|few|TRBJ2-1|TRBD1
TGTGCCAGCAGTTTAACCAGGGGGCAATCCTACAATGAGCAGTTCTTC
CASSLTRGQSYNEQFF
>TRBV6-5|few|TRBJ2-1|-
TGTGCCAGCAGTTACTCGATCGGGGTTGAGAATGAGCAGTTCTTC
CASSYSIGVENEQFF
>TRBV7-3|few|TRBJ1-6|-
TGTGCCAGCAGTCATGGGACGTGGAATTCACCCCTCCACTTT
CASSHGTWNSPLHF
>TRBV7-2|few|TRBJ2-3|-
TGTGCCAGCAGCTTATACGGTACTAGCACAGATACGCAGTATTTT
CASSLYGTSTDTQYF
>TRBV5-1|-|TRBJ1-6|-
TGCGCCAGCAGCTCTCACGAGGACGGGGGTTCACCCCTCCACTTT
CASSSHEDGGSPLHF
>TRBV15|few|TRBJ2-1|-
TGTGCCACCAGCAGAGTTCGTCAGGGAGGCAATGAGCAGTTCTTC
CATSRVRQGGNEQFF
>TRBV7-6|many|TRBJ2-3|-
TGTGCCAGCACCCCCCTGGGGACGAGATCCAGGACGCAGTATTTT
CASTPLGTRSRTQYF
>TRBV5-6|-|TRBJ2-3|TRBD1
TGTGCCAGCAGCTTGGTCGGGACAGGGAGATATTTT
CASSLVGTGRYF
>TRBV27|few|TRBJ1-4|-
TGTGCCAGCAGTTCTCGAACGACAGGATTTAATGAAAAACTGTTTTTT
CASSSRTTGFNEKLFF
>TRBV15|few|TRBJ2-7|TRBD2
TGTGCCACCAGCGAGACTAGCGGGGACTCCTACGAGCAGTACTTC
CATSETSGDSYEQYF
>TRBV27|-|TRBJ2-1|TRBD1
TGTGCCACATGGGGGACAGTCGATGAGCAGTTCTTC
CATWGTVDEQFF
>TRBV4-3|-|TRBJ1-3|TRBD1
TGCGCCAGCAGCCAAGCTATCCAGGGGGTGCCCCGTTCTGGAAACACCATATATTTT
CASSQAIQGVPRSGNTIYF
>TRBV4-3|few|TRBJ2-1|-
TGCGCCAGCAGCCAAAACGAGCGGCCACCCGGGAGCCTCTACAATGAGCAGTTCTTC
CASSQNERPPGSLYNEQFF
>TRBV20-1|few|TRBJ1-4|TRBD1
TGCAGTGCTGTGACAGGGTTTGGTGAAAAACTGTTTTTT
CSAVTGFGEKLFF
>TRBV12-3/TRBV12-4|many|TRBJ1-2|TRBD1
TGTGCCAGCAGTTTAAATGACAGGGTGGAGGGCTACACCTTC
CASSLNDRVEGYTF
>TRBV12-3/TRBV12-4|many|TRBJ1-1|-
TGTGCCAGCAGTTTGGCTGACACTGAAGCTTTCTTT
CASSLADTEAFF
>TRBV12-3/TRBV12-4|few|TRBJ1-3|-
TGTGCCAGCAGTAGACAGCCGAGCTCTGGAAACACCATATATTTT
CASSRQPSSGNTIYF
>TRBV12-3/TRBV12-4|many|TRBJ2-7|-
TGTGCCAGCAGTTTAAGGCGGGGGCACTCCTACGAGCAGTACTTC
CASSLRRGHSYEQYF
>TRBV20-1|few|TRBJ2-1|TRBD2
TGCAGTGCTAGAGATCCACTAGCGGGGGGCCATGAGCAGTTCTTC
CSARDPLAGGHEQFF
>TRBV14|many|TRBJ1-4|-
TGTGCCAGCAGCCAGGACACATCGCGTGAAAAACTGTTTTTT
CASSQDTSREKLFF
>TRBV4-2|many|TRBJ2-3|-
TGTGCCAGCAGCCCAGGTTCGTCGGGGACGGCAGATACGCAGTATTTT
CASSPGSSGTADTQYF
>TRBV12-3/TRBV12-4|-|TRBJ2-7|-
TGTGCCAGCAGTTCCACGGGAGAGCAGTACTTC
CASSSTGEQYF
>TRBV12-3/TRBV12-4|few|TRBJ2-3|-
TGTGCCAGCAGTTTCGGGCAACCGATCATCAAAGATACGCAGTATTTT
CASSFGQPIIKDTQYF
>TRBV7-6|many|TRBJ1-1|-
TGTGCCAGCTCGAACACGGGGTACGTTGAAGCTTTCTTT
CASSNTGYVEAFF
>TRBV9|few|TRBJ2-7|TRBD1
TGTGCCAGCAGCTCGGACAGGGGGGCCTACGAGCAGTACTTC
CASSSDRGAYEQYF
>TRBV6-2/TRBV6-3|many|TRBJ1-2|TRBD1
TGTGCCAGCAGTTACTCGGGACAGGTGCCTGGCTACACCTTC
CASSYSGQVPGYTF
>TRBV6-6|-|TRBJ1-1|-
TGTGCCAGCAGTTACACCCAGAGAGAGAACACTGAAGCTTTCTTT
CASSYTQRENTEAFF
>TRBV27|many|TRBJ1-6|-
TGTGCCAGCAGGCCCCCCGGGAGCTCCTATAATTCACCCCTCCACTTT
CASRPPGSSYNSPLHF
>TRBV6-5|-|TRBJ1-4|TRBD1
TGTGCCAGCAGCCGAAAGGGGGCGAGTACTGAAAAACTGTTTTTT
CASSRKGASTEKLFF
>TRBV29-1|-|TRBJ2-1|-
TGCAGCGGGAGGGTCGTGGGCTCCTACAATGAGCAGTTCTTC
CSGRVVGSYNEQFF
>TRBV18|few|TRBJ2-1|-
TGTGCCAGCTCACCCGACAGGAGCTCCTACAATGAGCAGTTCTTC
CASSPDRSSYNEQFF
>TRBV11-2|-|TRBJ1-1|-
TGTGCCAGCAGCTTAGATCAGAGGGTAGCTTTGGGGGGCACTGAAGCTTTCTTT
CASSLDQRVALGGTEAFF
>TRBV4-2|few|TRBJ1-2|-
TGTGCCAGCAGCCAAGGCGGATTCCGGGACGGACGCTCCTATGGCTACACCTTC
CASSQGGFRDGRSYGYTF
>TRBV24-1|-|TRBJ1-2|TRBD1
TGTGCCACGGCGACAGGGTCCGACTATGGCTACACCTTC
CATATGSDYGYTF
>TRBV5-1|-|TRBJ2-2|TRBD1
TGCGCCAGCAGCTTTCGGACAGGGTCGAACACCGGGGAGCTGTTTTTT
CASSFRTGSNTGELFF
>TRBV19|few|TRBJ2-7|-
TGTGCCAGTAGTATACTCGCGGGCAGGGGACACGAGCAGTACTTC
CASSILAGRGHEQYF
>TRBV5-1|few|TRBJ1-4|-
TGCGCCAGCAGCAGAGGGAGTGCAACTAATGAAAAACTGTTTTTT
CASSRGSATNEKLFF
>TRBV28|many|TRBJ1-6|TRBD1
TGTGCCGGGTCGACAGGGTTTAGGGAGCGTAATTCACCCCTCCACTTT
CAGSTGFRERNSPLHF
>TRBV6-2/TRBV6-3|many|TRBJ2-3|-
TGTGCCAGCAGTTACGGGCCGGGTACGCAGTATTTT
CASSYGPGTQYF
>TRBV5-4|few|TRBJ2-7|TRBD1
TGTGCCACAGAACCCGGGACAGGGACCTACGAGCAGTACTTC
CATEPGTGTYEQYF
>TRBV4-1|-|TRBJ1-5|-
TGCGCCAGCAGCCAAGGAACAGGGTATCAGCCCCAGCATTTT
CASSQGTGYQPQHF
>TRBV24-1|few|TRBJ1-2|-
TGTGCCACCAGTGATGCCACAGTAGGTAACTATGGCTACACCTTC
CATSDATVGNYGYTF
>TRBV4-3|many|TRBJ2-3|-
TGCGCCAGCAGCCAAGATCATCCGCGAGATACGCAGTATTTT
CASSQDHPRDTQYF
>TRBV7-8|-|TRBJ2-5|-
TGTGCCAGCAGCTTAAGGGGCGGCTTCGGGGAGACCCAGTACTTC
CASSLRGGFGETQYF
>TRBV6-2/TRBV6-3|few|TRBJ2-7|-
TGTGCCAGCGGGACCGGGACGGTAAACTACGAGCAGTACTTC
CASGTGTVNYEQYF
>TRBV6-5|few|TRBJ1-2|-
TGTGCCAGCAGCTTAGCGGGGCCTAACTATGGCTACACCTTC
CASSLAGPNYGYTF
>TRBV7-3|-|TRBJ2-7|TRBD1
TGTGCCAGCAGCTTAGTTCCCGGGACAGGGGTTGACGAGCAGTACTTC
CASSLVPGTGVDEQYF
>TRBV4-1|few|TRBJ1-4|-
TGCGCCAGCAGCCAAGACAGGGGAGGTGAAAAACTGTTTTTT
CASSQDRGGEKLFF
>TRBV10-2|-|TRBJ2-5|-
TGCGCCAGTTCACATCCTGACGATCAAGAGACCCAGTACTTC
CASSHPDDQETQYF
>TRBV7-9|few|TRBJ1-1|-
TGTGCCAGCAGCCCAGCACTGGGGAGGGCTTTCTTT
CASSPALGRAFF
>TRBV7-2|few|TRBJ2-5|TRBD1
TGTGCCAGCAGCTCCGACAGGGGGGAGAGTGAGACCCAGTACTTC
CASSSDRGESETQYF